This TCR beta chain was identified during a study of OX40 agonist ivuxolimab in advanced cancers. The study's findings and limits: The 0.1-3.0 mg/kg partial responders had among the lowest clonal expansion. Certain nonresponding patients likewise had low normalized T-cell clonal expansion. Relative to CD4+, CD8+ T cells held more expanded clones on average.

For this clone: Antigen specificity is unknown.

Data came from immunoSEQ multiplex PCR; TCRdb stores just in-frame clones and leaves some out. Of some 68,000 clones detected, over 75% appear once; the ten largest clones hold approximately 11%. The sequence derives from an adult with an advanced solid tumor such as melanoma, head and neck, liver or kidney cancer. Specimen: CD4+ or CD8+ T cells sorted from blood, collected in a trial of the OX40 agonist ivuxolimab.

The CDR3 sequence is CASSLWGRQETQYF. The CDR3 DNA is TGTGCCAGCAGTTTATGGGGCAGACAAGAGACCCAGTACTTC. The rearrangement uses TRBV28 and TRBJ2-5; D is ambiguous. Germline CDR1 and CDR2: MDHEN and SYDVKM. V dropped 0 bases and J dropped 2 bases, with 7 bases sitting between them. The CDR3 is 14 residues long. The whole variable domain, remainder taken from reference TRBV28 and TRBJ2-5, is DVKVTQSSRYLVKRTGEKVFLECVQDMDHENMFWYRQDPGLGLRLIYFSYDVKMKEKGDIPEGYSVSREKKERFSLILESASTNQTSMYLCASSLWGRQETQYFGPGTRLLVL.